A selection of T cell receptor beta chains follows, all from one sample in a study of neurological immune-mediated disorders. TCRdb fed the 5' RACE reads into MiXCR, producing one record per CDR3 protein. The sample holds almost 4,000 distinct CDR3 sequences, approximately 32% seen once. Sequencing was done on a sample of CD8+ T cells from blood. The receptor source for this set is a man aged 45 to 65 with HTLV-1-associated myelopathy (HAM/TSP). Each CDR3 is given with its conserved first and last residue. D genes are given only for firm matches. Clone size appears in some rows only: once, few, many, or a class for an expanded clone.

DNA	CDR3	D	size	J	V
TGTGCCAGCAGCCAAGTCGCCGACCGCGGGGGGGTAGCCAACGTCCTGACTTTC	CASSQVADRGGVANVLTF	TRBD2	NA	TRBJ2-6	TRBV3-1
TGTGCCAGCATCTTAGAACTAGCGATGGCGCCGCCCGGGGAGCTGTTTTTT	CASILELAMAPPGELFF	TRBD2	NA	TRBJ2-2	TRBV7-3
TGCGCCAGCAGCTTTAGATATGGCTACACCTTC	CASSFRYGYTF	NA	NA	TRBJ1-2	TRBV5-1
TGTGCCAGCAGTTTAGCAGGGGGCACCACTGAAGCTTTCTTT	CASSLAGGTTEAFF	TRBD1	NA	TRBJ1-1	TRBV12-3/TRBV12-4
TGCGCCAGCAGCCCCCCTAGCGGGGAGCAAGATACGCAGTATTTT	CASSPPSGEQDTQYF	TRBD2	NA	TRBJ2-3	TRBV5-1
TGTGCCAGCAGCCTCGGAGCGGGACTAGCCGTCAATGAGCAGTTCTTC	CASSLGAGLAVNEQFF	TRBD2	few	TRBJ2-1	TRBV4-2
TGTGCCAGCCCCCGTTTGGACAGGGACTACAATGAGCAGTTCTTC	CASPRLDRDYNEQFF	TRBD1	NA	TRBJ2-1	TRBV7-9
NA	CASSFYICSASLGGVTQYF	NA	NA	TRBJ2-3	TRBV4-2
TGCAGCGTTGAATCCGGCGGCAGCACAGATACGCAGTATTTT	CSVESGGSTDTQYF	NA	NA	TRBJ2-3	TRBV29-1
TGTGCCAGCAGCTTATCGGCAGGGACGAATGAGCAGTTCTTC	CASSLSAGTNEQFF	NA	NA	TRBJ2-1	TRBV11-2
TGTGCCAGCAGCCTACGGGAGGGCCGGGGGTCAGATACGCAGTATTTT	CASSLREGRGSDTQYF	TRBD2	many	TRBJ2-3	TRBV6-4
TGCGCCAGCAGCTCTCCGGGACAGGGAAACATTCAGTACTTC	CASSSPGQGNIQYF	TRBD1	many	TRBJ2-4	TRBV5-1
TGTGCCACCAGTGACCCTTCTTCGGGGCCCGAGGGTCAGCCCCAGCATTTT	CATSDPSSGPEGQPQHF	NA	many	TRBJ1-5	TRBV24-1
TGCAGCGTTGGGACGGGGGCCCACAATCAGCCCCAGCATTTT	CSVGTGAHNQPQHF	NA	many	TRBJ1-5	TRBV29-1
TGTGCCAGCAGCCTACGGGGACAGATGAACACTGAAGCTTTCTTT	CASSLRGQMNTEAFF	TRBD1	many	TRBJ1-1	TRBV7-8
TGTGCCAGCAGTGGTCAGGGACGTGAGGTTTATGGCTACACCTTC	CASSGQGREVYGYTF	NA	many	TRBJ1-2	TRBV27
TGTGCCAGCAGCTTCTACTTTTGGGGGCGGGGGGCTTACAATGAGCAGTTCTTC	CASSFYFWGRGAYNEQFF	TRBD2	NA	TRBJ2-1	TRBV13
TGTGCCAGCAGCCGACAGGGGGCTAACACCGGGGAGCTGTTTTTT	CASSRQGANTGELFF	TRBD1	NA	TRBJ2-2	TRBV14
TGCAGTGCTAGGGCCAGTAGCGGGTCCCTCCAAGAGACCCAGTACTTC	CSARASSGSLQETQYF	TRBD2	NA	TRBJ2-5	TRBV20-1
TGTGCCAGCAGCTGGTTAGCGGAGACGGATGAGACCCAGTACTTC	CASSWLAETDETQYF	NA	few	TRBJ2-5	TRBV5-6
TGCGCCAGCAGTCCATCTTTGGCGTACGAGCAGTACTTC	CASSPSLAYEQYF	NA	many	TRBJ2-7	TRBV10-2
TGTGCCAGCAGCCAAAGCTCAGCGGCCTATGAGCAGTTCTTC	CASSQSSAAYEQFF	NA	few	TRBJ2-1	TRBV14
TGTGCCAGCAGCCCGGGACAGATGAACACTGAAGCTTTCTTT	CASSPGQMNTEAFF	TRBD1	many	TRBJ1-1	TRBV27
TGCGCCAGCAGCCAAGATTCAGGGTCTGAGGGCTACACCTTC	CASSQDSGSEGYTF	NA	many	TRBJ1-2	TRBV4-1
TGTGCCAGCAGTTTAGCTAGCGGGCTCTACGAGCAGTACTTC	CASSLASGLYEQYF	TRBD2	many	TRBJ2-7	TRBV28
TGCAGTGCCCCTCCCCCTTTCGGTGAGCAGTTCTTC	CSAPPPFGEQFF	NA	NA	TRBJ2-1	TRBV20-1
TGTGCCAGCAGCCCCAGGGACCAGTCTAATGAAAAACTGTTTTTT	CASSPRDQSNEKLFF	NA	many	TRBJ1-4	TRBV7-9
TGTGCCAGCTGCTCCGGACAGGGGGCGCGCGAGCAGTACTTC	CASCSGQGAREQYF	TRBD1	large	TRBJ2-7	TRBV2
TGTGCCACCAATTGGGGGGGAAGGGCAGGCCAGGGGGGTGAGCAGTTCTTC	CATNWGGRAGQGGEQFF	NA	many	TRBJ2-1	TRBV7-3
TGTGCCAGCAGCGAGACAGGGGGTCCCTACGAGCAGTACTTC	CASSETGGPYEQYF	TRBD1	once	TRBJ2-7	TRBV3-1
TGCAGTGCTAGAATGTTGGGACAGGGAGGAGGTGAGCAGTTCTTC	CSARMLGQGGGEQFF	TRBD1	many	TRBJ2-1	TRBV20-1
TGCGCCAGCAGCCAGGCCGGGGTCTTAACCAAAAACATTCAGTACTTC	CASSQAGVLTKNIQYF	NA	many	TRBJ2-4	TRBV4-1
TGCAGTGCTAGTAGGGGGGTTAGCACAGATACGCAGTATTTT	CSASRGVSTDTQYF	NA	NA	TRBJ2-3	TRBV20-1
TGCGCCAGCAGCCAGAGATATAGCGGGAGGGTTGTGGTTGAGCAGTACTTC	CASSQRYSGRVVVEQYF	TRBD2	few	TRBJ2-7	TRBV4-1
TGCGCCAGCAGCTTTTCTACCTCCGCTGAGGACAGGGGTCATGCAACTAATGAAAAACTGTTTTTT	CASSFSTSAEDRGHATNEKLFF	TRBD1	NA	TRBJ1-4	TRBV5-1
TGTGCCAGCAGTTACTCGTCGGCAGGAAGCTTTAACTATGGCTACACCTTC	CASSYSSAGSFNYGYTF	NA	NA	TRBJ1-2	TRBV6-2/TRBV6-3
TGTGCCACCAGCGCTCGACAGGGAAGCACTGAAGCTTTCTTT	CATSARQGSTEAFF	TRBD1	many	TRBJ1-1	TRBV15
TGCGCCAGCAGCTTGGCCGCATCCAACCCCAATGAGCAGTTCTTC	CASSLAASNPNEQFF	NA	NA	TRBJ2-1	TRBV5-1
TGTGCCAGCAGTTTGGGGGGGCCCGGCTACACCTTC	CASSLGGPGYTF	NA	many	TRBJ1-2	TRBV12-3/TRBV12-4
TGTGCCAGCAGACGGAAAGCGTCGTATTACAATGAGCAGTTCTTC	CASRRKASYYNEQFF	NA	medium-sized	TRBJ2-1	TRBV12-3/TRBV12-4
TGTGCCAGCATAGGAAATGTTGGGACAGGAGCCTACGAGCAGTACTTC	CASIGNVGTGAYEQYF	TRBD1	NA	TRBJ2-7	TRBV2
TGTGCCAGCACCTCGCGGGGGGCCTATGGCTACACCTTC	CASTSRGAYGYTF	NA	many	TRBJ1-2	TRBV5-4
TGTGCCAGCAGCAGCCGGGACCCACAAACCGGGGAGCTGTTTTTT	CASSSRDPQTGELFF	NA	many	TRBJ2-2	TRBV7-9
TGCAGTGCTTCCGGGACTAGCTCCACCGGGGAGCTGTTTTTT	CSASGTSSTGELFF	TRBD2	NA	TRBJ2-2	TRBV20-1
TGTGCCAGCAGCGCCCGAGGGGCTGAAGCTTTCTTT	CASSARGAEAFF	NA	many	TRBJ1-1	TRBV7-2
TGCGCCAGCAGCCCGGGACAGCCGTATGGCTACACCTTC	CASSPGQPYGYTF	TRBD1	NA	TRBJ1-2	TRBV5-1
TGTGCCAGCAGCCCCGTGGGAGAGCGGGGGATAGATACGCAGTATTTT	CASSPVGERGIDTQYF	TRBD2	many	TRBJ2-3	TRBV3-1
TGCGCCAGCAGCTTCTACAGGGCCTGGGCCAATGAGCAGTTCTTC	CASSFYRAWANEQFF	NA	many	TRBJ2-1	TRBV5-1